This record covers a single T cell receptor (beta chain). This entry is derived from a study of OX40 agonist ivuxolimab in advanced cancers. V dropped 4 bases and J dropped 1; count of bases not matched to a gene: 4. Germline loops: CDR1 LNHDA, CDR2 SQIVND (reference sequence). The CDR3 extends over 17 amino acids. Clones were sequenced by immunoSEQ multiplex PCR, and TCRdb holds only the in-frame ones, with some missing. The top ten hold about 4.5% of the sample, which has tens of thousands of clones, around 84% seen once. The rearrangement joins TRBV19 to TRBJ2-2, with TRBD2 identical over 12 bases. Sequenced material: CD4+ or CD8+ T cells sorted from blood, taken in a trial of the OX40 agonist ivuxolimab. This receptor was taken from an adult with an advanced solid tumor such as melanoma, head and neck, liver or kidney cancer. The chain's CDR3 is CASSRPSGRVNTGELFF. DNA of the CDR3: TGTGCCAGTAGTAGGCCTAGCGGGAGGGTGAACACCGGGGAGCTGTTTTTT.